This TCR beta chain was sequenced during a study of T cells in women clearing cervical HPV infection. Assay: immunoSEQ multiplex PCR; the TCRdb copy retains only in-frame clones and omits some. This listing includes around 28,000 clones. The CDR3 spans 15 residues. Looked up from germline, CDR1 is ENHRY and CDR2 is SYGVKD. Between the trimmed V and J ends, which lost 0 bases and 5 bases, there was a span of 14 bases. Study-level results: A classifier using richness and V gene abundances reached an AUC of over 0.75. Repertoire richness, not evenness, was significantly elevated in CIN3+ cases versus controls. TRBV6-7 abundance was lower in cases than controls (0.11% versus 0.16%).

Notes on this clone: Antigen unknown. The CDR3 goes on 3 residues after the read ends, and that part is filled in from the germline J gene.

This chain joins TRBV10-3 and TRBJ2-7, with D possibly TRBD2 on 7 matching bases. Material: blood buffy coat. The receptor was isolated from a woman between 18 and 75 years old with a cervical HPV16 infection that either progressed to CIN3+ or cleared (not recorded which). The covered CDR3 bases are TGTGCCATCAGTGAGTCAAGTCGGGGGGCAAACGAG. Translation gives CAISESSRGANE. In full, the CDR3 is CAISESSRGANEQYF.